The entry below gives a single T cell receptor (beta chain) sequence along with its context. Its matching antigen is unknown. The CDR3 runs to 15 residues. Germline CDR1 reads WNHNN; CDR2 reads SYGVQD (reference sequence). Losses at the gene ends were 3 bases for V and 2 bases for J; bases not matched to a gene: 3. Data came from immunoSEQ multiplex PCR; TCRdb stores just in-frame clones and leaves some out. In the table there are about 2.4 million clones, around 90% of which are singletons. This entry comes from a study of shared clonotypes between healthy human individuals. Findings and limits, study-wide: Relative to memory subsets, naive subsets generally showed larger estimated richness. Among donors, clonotype sharing was expected to be affected by sequencing depth. Non-shared clonotypes were found to have lower generation probabilities than the clonotypes that were shared by all four of the sorted-subset donors.

This chain joins TRBV10-1 and TRBJ2-7, with 11 nucleotides matching TRBD2. The TCR comes from a man between 18 and 35 years old in good health. The source material was naive CD4+ T cells sorted from blood. Subset here: CD45RA+ positively selected. The CDR3 protein is CASSEELAGAYEQYF. Written as DNA, the CDR3 is TGCGCCAGCAGTGAAGAACTAGCGGGGGCCTACGAGCAGTACTTC.